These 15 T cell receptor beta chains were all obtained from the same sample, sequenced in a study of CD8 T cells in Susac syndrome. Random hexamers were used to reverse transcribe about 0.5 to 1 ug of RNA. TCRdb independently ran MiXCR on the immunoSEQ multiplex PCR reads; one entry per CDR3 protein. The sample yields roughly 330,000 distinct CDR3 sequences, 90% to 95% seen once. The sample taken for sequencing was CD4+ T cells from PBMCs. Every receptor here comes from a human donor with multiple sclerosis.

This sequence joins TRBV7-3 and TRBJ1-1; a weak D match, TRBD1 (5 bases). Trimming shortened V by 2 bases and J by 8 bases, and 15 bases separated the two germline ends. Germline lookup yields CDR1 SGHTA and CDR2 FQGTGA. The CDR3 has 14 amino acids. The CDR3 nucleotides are TGTGCCAGCAGCTTAGGGGGACCGGGAATGGAAGCTTTCTTT. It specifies CASSLGGPGMEAFF.

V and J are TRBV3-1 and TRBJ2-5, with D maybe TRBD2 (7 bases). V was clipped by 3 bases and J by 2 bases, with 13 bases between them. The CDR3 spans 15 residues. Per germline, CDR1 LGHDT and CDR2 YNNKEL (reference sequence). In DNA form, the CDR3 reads TGTGCCAGCAGCCATAGGGGGGGAATACAAGAGACCCAGTACTTC. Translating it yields CASSHRGGIQETQYF.

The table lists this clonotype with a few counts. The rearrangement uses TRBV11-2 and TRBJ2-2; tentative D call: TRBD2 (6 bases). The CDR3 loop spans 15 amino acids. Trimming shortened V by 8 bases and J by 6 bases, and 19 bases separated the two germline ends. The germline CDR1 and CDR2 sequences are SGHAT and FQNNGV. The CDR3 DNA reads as TGTGCCAGCTATAAAAGCGCTCCGGGAGCCGGGGAGCTGTTTTTT. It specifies CASYKSAPGAGELFF.

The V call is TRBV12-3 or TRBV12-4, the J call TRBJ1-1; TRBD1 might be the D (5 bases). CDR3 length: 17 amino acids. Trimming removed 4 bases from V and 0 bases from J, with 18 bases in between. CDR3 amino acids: CASSWGDAVYMNTEAFF. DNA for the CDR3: TGTGCCAGCAGTTGGGGCGACGCCGTTTACATGAACACTGAAGCTTTCTTT.

The CDR3 is CASSSTGNGWQYF. For the CDR3, the DNA is TGTGCCAGTAGTTCGACAGGTAACGGGTGGCAGTACTTC. V gene TRBV19 combines with J gene TRBJ2-7; the D gene is possibly TRBD1 (6 bases). The CDR3 contains 13 residues. V was shortened by 5 bases and J by 9 bases, with 17 bases between the two germline ends. The V gene's germline CDR1 is LNHDA and CDR2 SQIVND (reference sequence).

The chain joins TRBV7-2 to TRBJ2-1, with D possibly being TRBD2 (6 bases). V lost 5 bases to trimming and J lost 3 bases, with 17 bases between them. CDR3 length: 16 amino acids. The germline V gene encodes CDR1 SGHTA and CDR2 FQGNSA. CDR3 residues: CASSPHPGTLYNEQFF. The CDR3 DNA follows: TGTGCCAGCAGCCCTCACCCCGGGACTCTCTACAATGAGCAGTTCTTC.

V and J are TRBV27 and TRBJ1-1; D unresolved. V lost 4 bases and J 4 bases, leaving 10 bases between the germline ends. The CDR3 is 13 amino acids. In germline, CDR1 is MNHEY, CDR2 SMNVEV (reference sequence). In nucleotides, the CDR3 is TGTGCCAGCAGTTCCCTCGTATCCACTGAAGCTTTCTTT. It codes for CASSSLVSTEAFF.

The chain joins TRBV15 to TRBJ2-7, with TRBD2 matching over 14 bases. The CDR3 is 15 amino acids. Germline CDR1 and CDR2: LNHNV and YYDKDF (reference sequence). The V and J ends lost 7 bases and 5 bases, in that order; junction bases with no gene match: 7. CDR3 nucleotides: TGTGCCACCACCCAGGGACTAGCGGGAGTCGACGAGCAGTACTTC. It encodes CATTQGLAGVDEQYF. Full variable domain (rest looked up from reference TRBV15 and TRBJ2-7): DAMVIQNPRYQVTQFGKPVTLSCSQTLNHNVMYWYQQKSSQAPKLLFHYYDKDFNNEADTPDNFQSRRPNTSFCFLDIRSPGLGDTAMYLCATTQGLAGVDEQYFGPGTRLTVT.

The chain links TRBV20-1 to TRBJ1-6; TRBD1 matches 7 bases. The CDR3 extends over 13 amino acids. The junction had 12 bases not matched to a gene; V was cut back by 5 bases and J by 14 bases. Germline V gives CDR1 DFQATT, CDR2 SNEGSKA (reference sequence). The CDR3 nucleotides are TGCAGTGCTTCGAGCTCCTGGGACAGAGCCCTCCACTTT. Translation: CSASSSWDRALHF.

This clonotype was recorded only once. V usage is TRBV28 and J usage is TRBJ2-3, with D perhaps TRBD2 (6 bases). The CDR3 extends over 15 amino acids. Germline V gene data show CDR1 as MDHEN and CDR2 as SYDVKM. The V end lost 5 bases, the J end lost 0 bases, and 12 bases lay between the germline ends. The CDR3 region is CASSPFGLSTDTQYF. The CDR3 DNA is TGTGCCAGCAGTCCCTTCGGACTAAGCACAGATACGCAGTATTTT.

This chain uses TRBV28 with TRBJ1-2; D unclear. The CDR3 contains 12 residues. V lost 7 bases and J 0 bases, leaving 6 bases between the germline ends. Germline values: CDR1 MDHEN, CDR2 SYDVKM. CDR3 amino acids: CASNLANYGYTF. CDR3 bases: TGTGCCAGCAATCTCGCTAACTATGGCTACACCTTC.

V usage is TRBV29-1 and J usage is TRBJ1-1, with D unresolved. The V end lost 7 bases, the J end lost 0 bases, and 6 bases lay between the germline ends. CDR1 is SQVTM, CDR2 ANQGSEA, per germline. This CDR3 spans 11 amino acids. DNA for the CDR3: TGCAGCGGGGTTATGAACACTGAAGCTTTCTTT. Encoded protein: CSGVMNTEAFF.

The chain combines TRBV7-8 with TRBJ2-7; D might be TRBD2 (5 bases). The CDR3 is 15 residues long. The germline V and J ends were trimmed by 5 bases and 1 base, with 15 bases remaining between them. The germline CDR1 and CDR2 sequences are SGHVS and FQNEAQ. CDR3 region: CASSVTRLLSYEQYF. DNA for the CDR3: TGTGCCAGCAGCGTTACTAGGCTACTATCCTACGAGCAGTACTTC.

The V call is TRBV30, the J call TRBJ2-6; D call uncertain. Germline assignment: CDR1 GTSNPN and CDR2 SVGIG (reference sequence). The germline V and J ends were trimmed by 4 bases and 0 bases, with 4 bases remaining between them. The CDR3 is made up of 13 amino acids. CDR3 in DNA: TGTGCCTGGAAAAACTCTGGGGCCAACGTCCTGACTTTC. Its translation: CAWKNSGANVLTF.

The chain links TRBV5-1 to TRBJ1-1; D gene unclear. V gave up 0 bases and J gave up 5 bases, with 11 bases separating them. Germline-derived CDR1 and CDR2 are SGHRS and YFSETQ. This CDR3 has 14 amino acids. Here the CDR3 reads CASSLAARRTEAFF. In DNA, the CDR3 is TGCGCCAGCAGCTTGGCGGCGCGGAGAACTGAAGCTTTCTTT.